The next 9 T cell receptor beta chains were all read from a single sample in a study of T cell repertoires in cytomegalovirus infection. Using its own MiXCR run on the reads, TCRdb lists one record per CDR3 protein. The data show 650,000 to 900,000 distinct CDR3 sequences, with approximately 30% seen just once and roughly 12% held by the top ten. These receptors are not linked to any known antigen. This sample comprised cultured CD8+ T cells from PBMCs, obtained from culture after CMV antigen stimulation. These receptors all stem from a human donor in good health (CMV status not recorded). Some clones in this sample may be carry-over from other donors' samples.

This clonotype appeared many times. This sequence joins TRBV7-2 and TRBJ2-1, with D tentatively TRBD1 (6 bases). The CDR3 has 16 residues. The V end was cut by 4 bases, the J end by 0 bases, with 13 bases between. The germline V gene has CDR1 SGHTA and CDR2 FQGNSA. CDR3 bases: TGTGCCAGCAGCTCATCCGGGACAAGCTCCTACAATGAGCAGTTCTTC. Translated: CASSSSGTSSYNEQFF.

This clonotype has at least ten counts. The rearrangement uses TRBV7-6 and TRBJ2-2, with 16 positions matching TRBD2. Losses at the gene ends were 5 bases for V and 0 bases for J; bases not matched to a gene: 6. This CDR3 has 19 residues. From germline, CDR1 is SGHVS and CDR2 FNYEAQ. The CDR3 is CASSKGLAGGPANTGELFF. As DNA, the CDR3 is TGTGCCAGCAGCAAGGGACTAGCGGGGGGGCCCGCGAACACCGGGGAGCTGTTTTTT.

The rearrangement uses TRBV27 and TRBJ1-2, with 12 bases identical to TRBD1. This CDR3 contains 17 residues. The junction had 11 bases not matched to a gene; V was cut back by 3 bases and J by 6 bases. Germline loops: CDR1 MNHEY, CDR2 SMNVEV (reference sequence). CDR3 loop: CASSFGGQGTGGDGYTF. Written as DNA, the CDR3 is TGTGCCAGCAGTTTCGGGGGCCAAGGGACAGGGGGCGATGGCTACACCTTC.

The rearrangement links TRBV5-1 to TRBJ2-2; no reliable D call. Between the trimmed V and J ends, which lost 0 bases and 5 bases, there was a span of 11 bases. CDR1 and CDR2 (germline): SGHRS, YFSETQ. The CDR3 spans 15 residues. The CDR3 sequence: CASSLETPRTGELFF. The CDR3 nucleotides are TGCGCCAGCAGCTTGGAGACTCCACGAACCGGGGAGCTGTTTTTT.

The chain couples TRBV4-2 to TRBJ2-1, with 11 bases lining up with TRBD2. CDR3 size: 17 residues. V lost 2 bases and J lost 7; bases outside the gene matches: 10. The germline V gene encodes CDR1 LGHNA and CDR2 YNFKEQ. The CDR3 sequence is CASSQPLAGGPGNEQFF. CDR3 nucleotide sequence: TGTGCCAGCAGCCAACCATTAGCGGGGGGGCCTGGGAATGAGCAGTTCTTC.

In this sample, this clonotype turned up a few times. In nucleotides, the CDR3 is TGTGCCAGCAGCTCCCTAGACATCCTCCAGGGTCATGAGCAGTTCTTC. Translated: CASSSLDILQGHEQFF. This chain connects TRBV6-5 to TRBJ2-1; D may be TRBD1 (5 bases). V was cut by 6 bases and J by 8 bases, with 23 bases left in between. There are 16 residues in the CDR3. Germline CDR1 MNHEY, CDR2 SVGAGI.

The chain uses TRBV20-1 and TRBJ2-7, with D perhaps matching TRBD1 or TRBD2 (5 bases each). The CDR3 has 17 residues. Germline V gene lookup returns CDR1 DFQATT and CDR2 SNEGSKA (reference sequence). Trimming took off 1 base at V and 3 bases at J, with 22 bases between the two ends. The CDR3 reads CSARASGPTRTGYEQYV. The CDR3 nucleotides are TGCAGTGCTAGAGCGTCGGGGCCCACAAGGACGGGCTACGAGCAGTACGTC.

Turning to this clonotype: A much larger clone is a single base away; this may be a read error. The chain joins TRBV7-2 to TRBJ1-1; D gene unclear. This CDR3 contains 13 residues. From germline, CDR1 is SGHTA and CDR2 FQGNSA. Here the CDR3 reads CASSQPMNNEAFF. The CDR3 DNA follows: TGTGCCAGCAGCCAGCCCATGAACAATGAAGCTTTCTTT.

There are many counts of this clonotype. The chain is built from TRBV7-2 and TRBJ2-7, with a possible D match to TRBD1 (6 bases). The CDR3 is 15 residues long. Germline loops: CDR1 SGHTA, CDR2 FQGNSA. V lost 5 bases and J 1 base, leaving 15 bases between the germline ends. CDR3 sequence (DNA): TGTGCCAGCAGCGCCATAGGGGACATATCCTACGAGCAGTACTTC. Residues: CASSAIGDISYEQYF.